This T cell receptor beta chain derives from a study of a mutant IDH1 vaccine in newly diagnosed glioma (dated by TCRdb to the early 2020s). Study-level background: Eight vaccinations were administered to patients in weeks 1, 3, 5, 7, 11, 15, 19 and 23, corresponding to visits V03 through V10. Vaccination was initiated 4-6 weeks after radiotherapy alone, or concurrently with temozolomide cycles in the chemotherapy-containing groups. The roughly 30 treated patients were roughly 60% male and roughly 40% female, with a mean age of around 40 years. Prior to enrollment, standard therapy consisting of radiotherapy alone, temozolomide alone, or radiochemotherapy with temozolomide had been administered to patients, with the combination being received by most patients. Peripheral blood samples were drawn at six visits, namely V03 (baseline), V05, V07, V10, V12 and V13. Longitudinal TCRB deep sequencing was performed for 20 to 25 treated patients wherever samples were available for exploratory analyses.

The germline V gene yields SGHRS for CDR1 and YFSETQ for CDR2. There are 17 amino acids in the CDR3, from cysteine to phenylalanine inclusive. The kept DNA is CDR3 alone, 51 bases in frame from the first base. The germline V end is reduced by 4 bases and the J end by 1 base; junction bases left unmatched: 10. As to this clone: Its cognate antigen has yet to be identified. No quality values exist for individual bases; no much larger clone is one base distant.

What the authors observed across the whole study: The authors stated that sample limitations prevented analyses of patient blood samples from being reproduced. Pseudoprogression seemed to be unrelated to changes in the top peripheral T cell clonotypes found by TCRB sequencing. Across multiple MHC alleles, vaccine-induced immune responses were seen in approximately 93% of patients. PBMC samples for TCRB deep sequencing were selected based on availability.

Receptors were amplified or captured by the immunoSEQ multiplex PCR assay. The hsTCRB Kit was used according to the manufacturer's protocol to amplify rearranged TCR beta chain sequences. TCRB libraries were sequenced on an Illumina MiSeq. The paper's processing steps were these. The kit vendor's proprietary platform handled demultiplexing, trimming and gene mapping. Imported from immuneACCESS, the table was reduced by TCRdb to in-frame sequences with V and J called. These copies leave out some clones; in studies compared against another copy, an unresolved V gene accounts for under half, and the cause of the remainder is not known. V and J calls and clone size are those listed in that table; D and trimming were worked out from the DNA. This sample has around 56,000 clones in its table, and around 82% of those were observed once. Roughly 3.3% of the sample goes to the ten largest clones. According to the study, the label for this sample's time point signals: week 5, during vaccination. A 20-mer mutant IDH1 peptide at 300 micrograms in Montanide made up each vaccine dose, which was injected subcutaneously together with topical imiquimod. Newly diagnosed WHO grade 3 or 4 IDH1-mutant astrocytomas showing loss of nuclear ATRX were present in the donors. The samples were drawn from NOA16, a multicentre, single-arm, open-label phase I trial in Germany that tested a mutant IDH1 peptide vaccine in humans for the first time. Genomic DNA for TCRB sequencing was extracted from EDTA blood using the DNeasy Blood and Tissue Kit.

The chain is made from TRBV5-1 and TRBJ1-1, and 10 junctional nucleotides match TRBD1. Sequenced here: PBMCs, sampled from a glioma patient whose treatment included an IDH1 peptide vaccine. The source of this sequence is a young woman with glioma. Some clones in this sample may be carry-over from other donors' samples. The bases are TGCGCCAGCAGCATGCCCCGGGACAGGGGAAAGAACACTGAAGCTTTCTTT. It translates to CASSMPRDRGKNTEAFF.